The entry below describes one TCR beta chain. Its antigen is not identified. Samples underwent the assay at deep level. Several immunoSEQ plates held equal portions of the genomic DNA taken from each subset. Profiling relied on immunoSEQ multiplex PCR, and the TCRdb table lists in-frame clones only, not all of them. The sample records some 630,000 clones, 95% to 97% being singletons. This entry belongs to a study of shared clonotypes between healthy human individuals. The V segment lost 0 bases and the J segment 0 bases; nucleotides outside the gene matches: 9. Germline CDR1 SGHRS, CDR2 YFSETQ. There are 18 residues in the CDR3. Study observations and caveats: The researchers took only blood, and tissue repertoires probably look different.

CD45RO-negative, CCR7-selected cells formed the naive CD8 fraction, which excluded terminally differentiated effector memory CD45RA+ cells. This TCR was recovered from a woman under 40 in good health. Sequenced input: naive CD8+ T cells sorted from blood. The chain employs TRBV5-1 and TRBJ2-7; 10 nucleotides agree with TRBD1. The DNA for the CDR3 is TGCGCCAGCAGCTTGGGGGACAGGGGTTTTCTTAGCTCCTACGAGCAGTACTTC. Translation: CASSLGDRGFLSSYEQYF.